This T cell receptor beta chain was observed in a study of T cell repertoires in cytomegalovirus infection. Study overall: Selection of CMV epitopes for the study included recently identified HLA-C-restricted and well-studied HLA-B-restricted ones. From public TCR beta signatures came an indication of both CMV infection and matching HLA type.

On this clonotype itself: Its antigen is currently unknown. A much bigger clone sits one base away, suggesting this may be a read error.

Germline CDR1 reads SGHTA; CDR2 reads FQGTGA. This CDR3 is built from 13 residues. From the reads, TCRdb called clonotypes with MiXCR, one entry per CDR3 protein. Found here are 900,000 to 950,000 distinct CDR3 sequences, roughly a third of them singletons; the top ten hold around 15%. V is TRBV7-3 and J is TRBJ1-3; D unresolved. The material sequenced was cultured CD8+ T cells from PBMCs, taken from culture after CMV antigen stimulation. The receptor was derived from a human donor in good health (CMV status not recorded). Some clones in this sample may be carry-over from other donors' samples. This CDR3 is CVSSMGAGNTIYF. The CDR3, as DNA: TGTGTCAGCAGCATGGGAGCTGGAAACACCATATATTTT. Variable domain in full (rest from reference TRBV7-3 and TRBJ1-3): GAGVSQTPSNKVTEKGKYVELRCDPISGHTALYWYRQSLGQGPEFLIYFQGTGAADDSGLPNDRFFAVRPEGSVSTLKIQRTERGDSAVYLCVSSMGAGNTIYFGEGSWLTVV.